This T cell receptor (beta chain) was identified in a study of long-term antiretroviral therapy in people with HIV. Across the whole study: A decade or so separates the oldest specimens from the later 2015 immediate-ART recommendation.

Study conclusions and caveats: HIV repertoires had narrower CDR3 length ranges than controls.

Every one of the participants with HIV received treatment in the United States. DNA was extracted from approximately 0.95-9.8 million thawed cryopreserved PBMC. Sequencing relied on immunoSEQ assay v3.0, run at survey level. Only in-frame clones appear in the TCRdb table, and some are missing; sequencing was by immunoSEQ multiplex PCR. The data show about 33,000 clones, about 74% seen once. As for this clone: Its antigen is unidentified.

The specimen was unsorted PBMCs, collected 2 years after starting antiretroviral therapy. The receptor was derived from a woman in her fifties or sixties with HIV.

CDR3 loop: CASSPREAGGNTGELFF. In nucleotides, the CDR3 is TGTGCCAGCTCACCACGAGAGGCCGGGGGGAACACCGGGGAGCTGTTTTTT. The chain has TRBV18 and TRBJ2-2; tentatively, D is TRBD2 (6 bases). Per the germline V gene, CDR1 is KGHSH and CDR2 is LQKENI. CDR3 length equals 17 residues. V was cut by 1 base and J by 1 base, with 13 bases left in between.